A selection of T cell receptor beta chains follows, all from one sample in a study of patients and donors after allogeneic stem cell transplantation. TCRdb reprocessed the RT-PCR reads via MiXCR and lists one record per CDR3 protein. The data show about 960,000 distinct CDR3 sequences, more than 15% seen once. Sample: blood, either unsorted or a sorted T cell fraction (not recorded which). The source of these receptors is a human donor who was either an allogeneic HSCT recipient or a stem cell or donor lymphocyte infusion donor (not recorded which). It is not recorded whose cells these are; they may come from a transplant donor. CDR3s include the opening cysteine and the closing phenylalanine or tryptophan. D genes are given only for firm matches. A row's size may be missing; if present it is once, few, many or a size class.

J gene,D gene,clone size,V gene,CDR3 protein,CDR3 DNA
TRBJ1-5,TRBD1,NA,TRBV7-2,CASSLGTGENQPQHF,TGTGCCAGCAGCCTAGGGACAGGGGAGAATCAGCCCCAGCATTTT
TRBJ2-7,TRBD1,NA,TRBV25-1,CASSGTGKPYEQYF,TGTGCCAGCAGTGGGACAGGGAAACCCTACGAGCAGTACTTC
TRBJ1-3,NA,few,TRBV30,CAWSVRHDLSRGNTIYF,TGTGCCTGGAGTGTCCGACACGATCTTAGTCGAGGAAACACCATATATTTT
TRBJ2-3,TRBD2,few,TRBV5-1,CASSRAGGWSTDTQYF,TGCGCCAGCAGCAGGGCGGGGGGATGGAGCACAGATACGCAGTATTTT
TRBJ2-1,NA,NA,TRBV6-2/TRBV6-3,CASSPYFPGLHDSYNEQFF,TGTGCCAGCTCCCCGTATTTTCCTGGACTGCACGATTCCTACAATGAGCAGTTCTTC
TRBJ2-5,NA,NA,TRBV10-3,CAIRRGAGGETQYF,TGTGCCATCAGGAGGGGCGCCGGAGGGGAGACCCAGTACTTC
TRBJ2-1,TRBD2,few,TRBV11-2,CASNSYGLAGFNEQFF,TGTGCCAGCAACTCTTATGGACTAGCGGGGTTCAATGAGCAGTTCTTC
TRBJ2-7,NA,NA,TRBV5-1,CASSTGGSYEQYF,TGCGCCAGCAGCACCGGAGGCTCCTACGAGCAGTACTTC
TRBJ2-3,NA,many,TRBV29-1,CSVDLTDTQYF,TGCAGCGTTGATCTCACAGATACGCAGTATTTT
TRBJ1-5,NA,NA,TRBV7-9,CASSSRGPGNQPQHF,TGTGCCAGCAGCTCCCGAGGACCGGGCAATCAGCCCCAGCATTTT